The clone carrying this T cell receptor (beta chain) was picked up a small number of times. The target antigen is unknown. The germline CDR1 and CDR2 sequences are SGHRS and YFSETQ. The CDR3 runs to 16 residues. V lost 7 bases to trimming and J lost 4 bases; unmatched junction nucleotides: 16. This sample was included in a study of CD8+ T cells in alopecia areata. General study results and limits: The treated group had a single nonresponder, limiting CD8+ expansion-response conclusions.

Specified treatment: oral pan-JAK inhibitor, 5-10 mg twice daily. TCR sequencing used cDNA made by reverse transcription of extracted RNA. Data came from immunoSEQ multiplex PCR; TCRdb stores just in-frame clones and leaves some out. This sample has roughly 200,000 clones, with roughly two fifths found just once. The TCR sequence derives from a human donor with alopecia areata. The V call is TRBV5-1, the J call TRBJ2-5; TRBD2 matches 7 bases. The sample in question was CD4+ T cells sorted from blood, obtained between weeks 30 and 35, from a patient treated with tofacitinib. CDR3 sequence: CASSGGSAGLAETQYF. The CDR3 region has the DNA TGCGCCAGCTCTGGGGGATCAGCGGGGCTGGCAGAGACCCAGTACTTC.